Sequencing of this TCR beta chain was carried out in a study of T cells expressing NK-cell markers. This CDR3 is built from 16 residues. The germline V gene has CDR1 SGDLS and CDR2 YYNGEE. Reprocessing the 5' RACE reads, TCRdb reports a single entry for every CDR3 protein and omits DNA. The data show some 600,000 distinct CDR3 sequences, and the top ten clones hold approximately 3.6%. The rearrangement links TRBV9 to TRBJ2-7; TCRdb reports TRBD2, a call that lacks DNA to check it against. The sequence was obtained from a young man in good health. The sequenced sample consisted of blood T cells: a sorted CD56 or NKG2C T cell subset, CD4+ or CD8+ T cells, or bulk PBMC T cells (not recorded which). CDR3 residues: CASSVAASGNSYEQYF.